Listed below are T cell receptor beta chains from one sample, sequenced in a study of T-cell reconstitution after alpha-beta-depleted transplantation in children. TCRdb fed the PCR reads into MiXCR, producing one record per CDR3 protein. The table lists 55,000 to 90,000 distinct CDR3 sequences, roughly 4.4% of them singletons. Source: PBMCs, mostly from graft donor cells, taken 180 days after TCRalphabeta/CD19-depleted stem cell transplant. The receptors derive from a boy under two years old who had a stem cell transplant for acute myeloid leukemia, so the T cells may come from the graft donor. CDR3s include the opening cysteine and the closing phenylalanine or tryptophan. A D gene is named only where the DNA matches it firmly. Clone size is shown for a subset of rows, as once, few, many or a class of expanded clone.

TRBD1 | TRBJ2-7 | 17 | many | TRBV30 | CAWSLMGTGGNSYEQYF | TGTGCCTGGAGCCTAATGGGGACAGGGGGCAACTCCTACGAGCAGTACTTC
- | TRBJ2-3 | 13 | many | TRBV6-5 | CASSYSGADTQYF | TGTGCCAGCAGTTACTCAGGAGCCGATACGCAGTATTTT
TRBD1 | TRBJ2-3 | 13 | many | TRBV20-1 | CSADREWTDTQYF | TGCAGTGCCGACAGGGAGTGGACAGATACGCAGTATTTT
- | TRBJ1-1 | 12 | many | TRBV29-1 | CSSQPLNTEAFF | TGCAGCTCCCAACCTCTCAACACTGAAGCTTTCTTT
TRBD1 | TRBJ2-3 | 15 | many | TRBV7-2 | CASSLDRGRPDTQYF | TGTGCCAGCAGCTTAGACAGGGGGCGTCCAGATACGCAGTATTTT
- | TRBJ2-6 | 16 | few | TRBV4-3 | CASSQDWDPGANVLTF | TGCGCCAGCAGCCAAGATTGGGACCCTGGGGCCAACGTCCTGACTTTC
TRBD2 | TRBJ2-1 | 14 | many | TRBV5-5 | CASSRSGGAGEQFF | TGTGCCAGCAGCCGCAGCGGGGGGGCAGGTGAGCAGTTCTTC
TRBD1 | TRBJ2-4 | 15 | - | TRBV29-1 | CSGTGTGRAKNIQYF | TGCAGCGGAACCGGGACAGGGAGGGCCAAAAACATTCAGTACTTC
- | TRBJ2-5 | 12 | many | TRBV15 | CATSRPLETQYF | TGTGCCACCAGCAGACCCCTAGAGACCCAGTACTTC
- | TRBJ1-6 | 14 | many | TRBV7-8 | CASSLMGDNSPLHF | TGTGCCAGCAGCTTAATGGGGGACAATTCACCCCTCCACTTT
TRBD1 | TRBJ1-2 | 14 | many | TRBV12-3/TRBV12-4 | CASSFPTGGSGYTF | TGTGCCAGCAGTTTCCCTACAGGGGGCTCTGGCTACACCTTC
- | TRBJ1-3 | 21 | many | TRBV6-4 | CASTRYVAGRFPSSSGNTIYF | TGTGCCAGCACCCGTTACGTTGCTGGTCGCTTCCCTTCAAGCTCTGGAAACACCATATATTTT
- | TRBJ2-2 | 16 | many | TRBV5-1 | CASSLVGLANTGELFF | TGCGCCAGCAGCTTGGTCGGCCTCGCGAACACCGGGGAGCTGTTTTTT
- | TRBJ2-5 | 15 | many | TRBV27 | CASSFRDETQETQYF | TGTGCCAGCAGTTTTAGGGATGAGACCCAAGAGACCCAGTACTTC
- | TRBJ1-4 | 15 | many | TRBV15 | CATSRDRASNEKLFF | TGTGCCACCAGCAGAGACCGGGCATCTAATGAAAAACTGTTTTTT
TRBD1 | TRBJ1-2 | 15 | - | TRBV4-3 | CASSPQGAPNYGYTF | TGCGCCAGCAGCCCTCAGGGGGCGCCTAACTATGGCTACACCTTC
- | TRBJ2-5 | 13 | many | TRBV10-3 | CAVGGATRETQYF | TGTGCCGTAGGGGGGGCTACTCGGGAGACCCAGTACTTC
- | TRBJ2-5 | 13 | many | TRBV12-3/TRBV12-4 | CASSDSNQETQYF | TGTGCCAGCAGTGACTCAAACCAAGAGACCCAGTACTTC
- | TRBJ2-3 | 15 | many | TRBV7-2 | CASYSRGGVTDTQYF | TGTGCCAGCTACTCCCGGGGCGGGGTTACAGATACGCAGTATTTT
- | TRBJ1-2 | 14 | many | TRBV7-2 | CASSKDSLSGGYTF | TGTGCCAGCAGTAAGGACAGCCTCTCTGGTGGCTACACCTTC
- | TRBJ2-6 | 13 | many | TRBV5-1 | CASSVGGANVLTF | TGCGCCAGCAGCGTCGGTGGGGCCAACGTCCTGACTTTC
TRBD2 | TRBJ2-1 | 12 | many | TRBV7-9 | CASSLGDYLGFF | TGTGCCAGCAGCTTAGGGGACTACCTGGGGTTCTTC
- | TRBJ2-5 | 17 | many | TRBV18 | CASSPFPGADNQETQYF | TGTGCCAGCTCACCGTTCCCCGGGGCGGATAACCAAGAGACCCAGTACTTC
- | TRBJ2-3 | 18 | many | TRBV12-3/TRBV12-4 | CAISRVGEFGFRADTQYF | TGTGCCATCTCCAGGGTTGGGGAGTTCGGGTTCCGCGCAGATACGCAGTATTTT
- | TRBJ2-5 | 17 | many | TRBV15 | CATSRAADWGGLETQYF | TGTGCCACCAGCAGAGCAGCAGACTGGGGAGGATTAGAGACCCAGTACTTC
- | TRBJ2-1 | 16 | many | TRBV4-3 | CASSQPGLSSYNEQFF | TGCGCCAGCAGCCAACCCGGTCTTAGCTCCTACAATGAGCAGTTCTTC
TRBD1 | TRBJ2-2 | 15 | many | TRBV3-1 | CASKEDRTNTGELFF | TGTGCCAGCAAGGAGGACAGGACGAACACCGGGGAGCTGTTTTTT
- | TRBJ2-1 | 14 | many | TRBV12-3/TRBV12-4 | CASSSSSSYNEQFF | TGTGCCAGCAGTTCGTCTAGCTCCTACAATGAGCAGTTCTTC
- | TRBJ1-2 | 15 | many | TRBV12-3/TRBV12-4 | CASSLGQSGFYGYTF | TGTGCCAGCAGTTTAGGTCAATCAGGGTTCTATGGCTACACCTTC
- | TRBJ2-7 | 14 | many | TRBV7-2 | CASSSGLISYEQYF | TGTGCCAGCAGCTCTGGACTGATCTCCTACGAGCAGTACTTC
- | TRBJ1-5 | 14 | many | TRBV18 | CASSPIQDIQPQHF | TGTGCCAGCTCACCAATACAGGACATACAGCCCCAGCATTTT
- | TRBJ1-1 | 14 | many | TRBV5-5 | CASSLPGESTEAFF | TGTGCCAGCAGCTTACCAGGGGAAAGCACTGAAGCTTTCTTT
- | TRBJ1-2 | 14 | many | TRBV7-9 | CASSSRGSSYGYTF | TGTGCCAGCAGCTCCCGGGGGTCTAGCTATGGCTACACCTTC
TRBD2 | TRBJ2-5 | 16 | many | TRBV7-2 | CASSPWTSWAQETQYF | TGTGCCAGCAGCCCTTGGACTAGCTGGGCCCAAGAGACCCAGTACTTC
- | TRBJ1-4 | 14 | many | TRBV12-3/TRBV12-4 | CASRPGPRYEKLFF | TGTGCCAGCAGACCAGGGCCGAGATATGAAAAACTGTTTTTT
- | TRBJ1-1 | 11 | many | TRBV6-6 | CASSYSSSAFF | TGTGCCAGCAGTTACTCGAGTTCAGCTTTCTTT
TRBD1 | TRBJ1-2 | 13 | many | TRBV12-3/TRBV12-4 | CASRTGQVDGYTF | TGTGCCAGCAGAACCGGACAGGTGGATGGCTACACCTTC
TRBD2 | TRBJ2-2 | 14 | many | TRBV12-3/TRBV12-4 | CASNQRGGTGELFF | TGTGCCAGCAACCAACGGGGGGGCACCGGGGAGCTGTTTTTT
- | TRBJ2-1 | 11 | many | TRBV12-3/TRBV12-4 | CASGLADEQFF | TGTGCCAGCGGTTTAGCTGATGAGCAGTTCTTC
- | TRBJ2-7 | 16 | many | TRBV2 | CASSVWGVPLAYEQYF | TGTGCCAGCAGTGTCTGGGGGGTCCCCCTCGCCTACGAGCAGTACTTC
- | TRBJ1-1 | 13 | many | TRBV10-3 | CATLAGVHTEAFF | TGTGCCACCCTCGCCGGGGTTCACACTGAAGCTTTCTTT
- | TRBJ1-1 | 13 | many | TRBV7-9 | CASSLIGAGTAFF | TGTGCCAGCAGTTTAATAGGGGCAGGCACGGCTTTCTTT
- | TRBJ2-1 | 12 | - | TRBV28 | CASSLGGGEQFF | TGTGCCAGCAGTTTGGGGGGTGGGGAGCAGTTCTTC
- | TRBJ2-5 | 16 | many | TRBV30 | CAWSVWEFGDQETQYF | TGTGCCTGGAGTGTGTGGGAATTTGGGGACCAAGAGACCCAGTACTTC
- | TRBJ2-2 | 16 | many | TRBV25-1 | CASSVRRDVATGELFF | TGTGCCAGCAGTGTCCGCAGGGACGTTGCCACCGGGGAGCTGTTTTTT
TRBD1 | TRBJ1-2 | 15 | many | TRBV12-3/TRBV12-4 | CASSRRDRASYGYTF | TGTGCCAGCAGTCGCCGGGACAGAGCTTCCTATGGCTACACCTTC
- | TRBJ2-2 | 17 | many | TRBV4-3 | CASSQGAGLSGTGELFF | TGCGCCAGCAGCCAAGGGGCAGGTCTGTCGGGTACCGGGGAGCTGTTTTTT
- | TRBJ2-1 | 19 | many | TRBV7-9 | CASSPAPLLAIPGYNEQFF | TGTGCCAGCAGCCCTGCACCTCTTCTCGCGATACCTGGGTACAATGAGCAGTTCTTC
- | TRBJ2-1 | 13 | - | TRBV2 | CASSEPPHNEQFF | TGTGCCAGCAGTGAACCCCCCCACAATGAGCAGTTCTTC
TRBD2 | TRBJ2-5 | 18 | many | TRBV3-1 | CASSRGLAGGGTKMTQYF | TGTGCCAGCAGCCGCGGACTAGCGGGGGGGGGGACCAAAATGACCCAGTACTTC
TRBD1 | TRBJ1-4 | 17 | many | TRBV5-1 | CASSLSTGQTTNEKLFF | TGCGCCAGCAGCTTGAGTACGGGACAGACAACTAATGAAAAACTGTTTTTT
- | TRBJ2-4 | 18 | many | TRBV5-1 | CASSLGPPRTGAKNIQYF | TGCGCCAGCAGCTTGGGACCACCCCGGACGGGTGCCAAAAACATTCAGTACTTC
TRBD2 | TRBJ2-4 | 20 | many | TRBV19 | CASSIAGASGGALAKNIQYF | TGTGCCAGTAGTATAGCCGGGGCTAGCGGGGGGGCTCTAGCCAAAAACATTCAGTACTTC